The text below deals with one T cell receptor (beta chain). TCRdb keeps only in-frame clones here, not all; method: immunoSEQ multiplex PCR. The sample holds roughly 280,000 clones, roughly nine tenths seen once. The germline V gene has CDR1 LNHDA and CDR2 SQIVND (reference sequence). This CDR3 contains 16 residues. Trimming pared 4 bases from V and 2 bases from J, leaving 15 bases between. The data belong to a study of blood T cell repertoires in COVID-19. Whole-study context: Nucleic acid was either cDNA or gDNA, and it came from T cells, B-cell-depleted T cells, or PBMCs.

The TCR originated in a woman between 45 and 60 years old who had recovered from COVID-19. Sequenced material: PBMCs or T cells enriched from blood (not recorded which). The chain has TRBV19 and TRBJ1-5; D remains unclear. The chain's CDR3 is CASSTLRQVRNQPQHF. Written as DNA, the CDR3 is TGTGCCAGTAGTACCCTAAGACAAGTACGCAATCAGCCCCAGCATTTT.